This entry features one TCR beta chain sequence. Its specificity is not known. This specimen comes from a study of cytomegalovirus exposure and HLA in healthy donors. Germline CDR1 and CDR2: SGHRS and YFSETQ. V trimming: 4 bases; J trimming: 0 bases; junction bases outside the gene matches: 4. CDR3 length: 15 residues. Notes on the study in general: Other equally common chains were less clonally expanded than HLA-associated TCR beta chains, a later analysis showed.

PCR employed 60 Vbeta and 13 Jbeta primers. Measured with immunoSEQ multiplex PCR; TCRdb has only the in-frame clones, and not every one. The sample has more than 85,000 clones, around 86% seen once. The V gene is TRBV5-1, the J gene TRBJ2-3; 8 bases fit TRBD1. The receptor was isolated from a man aged 25-40 years in good health and CMV-seropositive. Sample: PBMCs. This CDR3 reads CASSIDRGSTDTQYF. The CDR3 region has the DNA TGCGCCAGCAGCATCGACAGGGGAAGCACAGATACGCAGTATTTT.